This record concerns one TCR beta chain sequence. What it binds is unknown. This entry comes from a study of CXCR3-negative and CXCR3-positive naive CD8 T cells. General observations from the study: In naive cells, CXCR3-negative and CXCR3-positive subsets had similar TRBV-TRBJ usage; memory cells differed.

The libraries of TRB cDNA were prepared using 5' RACE with UMI labels. After re-calling the 5' RACE reads, TCRdb lists one entry per CDR3 protein, DNA absent. Its table records approximately 62,000 distinct CDR3 sequences. The CDR3 is made up of 12 amino acids. Germline V CDR1 and CDR2: SQVTM, ANQGSEA. Material: naive CXCR3- CD8+ T cells from blood. Subset given: CD45RO-CCR7+CD27+CD95- naive CD8+ T cells lacking CXCR3 (TNR3-). The sequence derives from a human donor in good health. Some clones in this sample may be carry-over from other donors' samples. This chain connects TRBV29-1 to TRBJ1-2. CDR3 in amino acids: CSVVGEDYGYTF.